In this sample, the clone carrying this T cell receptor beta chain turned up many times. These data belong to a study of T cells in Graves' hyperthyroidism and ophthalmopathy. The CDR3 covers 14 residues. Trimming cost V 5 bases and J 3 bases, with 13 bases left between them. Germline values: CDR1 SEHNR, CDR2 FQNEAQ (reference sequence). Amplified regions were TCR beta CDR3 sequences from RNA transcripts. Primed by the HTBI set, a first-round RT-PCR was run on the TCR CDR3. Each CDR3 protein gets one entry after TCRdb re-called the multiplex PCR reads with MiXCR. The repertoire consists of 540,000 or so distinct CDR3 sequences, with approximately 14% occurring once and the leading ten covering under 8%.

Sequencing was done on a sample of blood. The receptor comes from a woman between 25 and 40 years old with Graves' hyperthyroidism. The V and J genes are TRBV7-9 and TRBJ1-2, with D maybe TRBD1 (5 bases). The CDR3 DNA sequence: TGTGCCAGCAGCCCGGGGACGGAGTACTATGGCTACACCTTC. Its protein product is CASSPGTEYYGYTF.